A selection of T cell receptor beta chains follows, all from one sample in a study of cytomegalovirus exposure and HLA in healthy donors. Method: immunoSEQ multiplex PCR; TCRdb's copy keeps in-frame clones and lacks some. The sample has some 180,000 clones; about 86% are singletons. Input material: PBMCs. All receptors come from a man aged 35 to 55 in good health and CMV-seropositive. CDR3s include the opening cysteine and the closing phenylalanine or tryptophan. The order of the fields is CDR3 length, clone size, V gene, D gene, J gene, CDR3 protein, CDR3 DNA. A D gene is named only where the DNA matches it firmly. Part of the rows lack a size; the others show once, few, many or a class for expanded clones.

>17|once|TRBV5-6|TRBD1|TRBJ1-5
CASSSTRQGAEYQPQHF
TGTGCCAGCAGCTCAACCCGACAGGGGGCGGAGTATCAGCCCCAGCATTTT
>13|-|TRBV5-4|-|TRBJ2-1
CAGRSGTYNEQFF
TGTGCCGGCCGTAGCGGTACCTACAATGAGCAGTTCTTC
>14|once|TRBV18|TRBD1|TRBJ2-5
CASSPPQGKETQYF
TGTGCCAGCTCACCACCACAGGGGAAAGAGACCCAGTACTTC
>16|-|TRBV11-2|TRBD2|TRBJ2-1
CASSLWGLAGVDEQFF
TGTGCCAGCAGTCTTTGGGGACTAGCGGGAGTCGATGAGCAGTTCTTC
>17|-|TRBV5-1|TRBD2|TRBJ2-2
CASSLGLAGVRTGELFF
TGCGCCAGCAGCTTGGGACTAGCGGGAGTAAGGACCGGGGAGCTGTTTTTT
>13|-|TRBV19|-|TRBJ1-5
CASRRYSNQPQHF
TGTGCCAGTAGGCGTTATAGCAATCAGCCCCAGCATTTT
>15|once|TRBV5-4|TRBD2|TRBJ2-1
CASSLGGTSHNEQFF
TGTGCCAGCAGCTTGGGAGGGACTAGCCACAATGAGCAGTTCTTC
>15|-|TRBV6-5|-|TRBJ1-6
CASSFTGVPNSPLHF
TGTGCCAGCAGCTTCACAGGCGTTCCTAATTCACCCCTCCACTTT
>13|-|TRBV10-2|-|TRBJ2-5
CASRNYREETQYF
TGCGCCAGCAGGAACTACAGGGAAGAGACCCAGTACTTC
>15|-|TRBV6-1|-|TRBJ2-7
CASSSFYGPIYEQYF
TGTGCCAGCAGTTCCTTTTATGGGCCCATCTACGAGCAGTACTTC
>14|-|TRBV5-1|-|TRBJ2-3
CASSLGQSTDTQYF
TGCGCCAGCAGCTTGGGACAGAGCACAGATACGCAGTATTTT
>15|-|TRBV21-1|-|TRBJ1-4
CASSKDDGEGEKLFF
TGTGCCAGCAGCAAAGACGATGGAGAAGGTGAAAAACTGTTTTTT
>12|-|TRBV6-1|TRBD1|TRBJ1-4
CASSLGQGKLFF
TGTGCCAGCAGTCTCGGACAGGGAAAACTGTTTTTT
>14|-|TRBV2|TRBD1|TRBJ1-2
CASRKGQGNYGYTF
TGTGCCAGCAGAAAGGGACAGGGGAACTATGGCTACACCTTC
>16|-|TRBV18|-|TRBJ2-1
CASSPPAGGGYNEQFF
TGTGCCAGCTCACCACCGGCCGGGGGTGGATACAATGAGCAGTTCTTC
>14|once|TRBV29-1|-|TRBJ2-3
CSVGLRTSTDTQYF
TGCAGCGTTGGGCTCAGGACAAGCACAGATACGCAGTATTTT
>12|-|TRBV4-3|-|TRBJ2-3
CASSQGLDTQYF
TGCGCCAGCAGCCAAGGGCTAGATACGCAGTATTTT
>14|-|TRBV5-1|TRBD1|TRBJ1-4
CASRRDRENEKLFF
TGCGCCAGCCGGAGAGACAGGGAAAATGAAAAACTGTTTTTT
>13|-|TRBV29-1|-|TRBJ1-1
CSVGLRDTSEAFF
TGCAGCGTTGGACTCCGGGACACCTCTGAAGCTTTCTTT
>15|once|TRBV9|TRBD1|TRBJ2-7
CASSVAGTGTYEQYF
TGTGCCAGTAGCGTAGCCGGGACAGGGACCTACGAGCAGTACTTC
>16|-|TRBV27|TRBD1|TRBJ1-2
CATTRTGGIKNYGYTF
TGTGCCACCACTCGGACAGGGGGAATCAAAAACTATGGCTACACCTTC
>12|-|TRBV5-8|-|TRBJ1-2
CASSDFAYGYTF
TGTGCCAGCAGCGACTTCGCCTATGGCTACACCTTC
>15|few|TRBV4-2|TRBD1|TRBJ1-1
CASSQKGGEDTEAFF
TGTGCCAGCAGCCAAAAAGGGGGCGAGGACACTGAAGCTTTCTTT
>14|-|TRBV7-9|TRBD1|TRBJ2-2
CASRTGKLTGELFF
TGTGCCAGCAGGACAGGGAAACTCACCGGGGAGCTGTTTTTT
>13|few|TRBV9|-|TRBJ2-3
CASSVQDNPPQYF
TGTGCCAGCAGCGTACAAGACAACCCTCCGCAGTATTTT
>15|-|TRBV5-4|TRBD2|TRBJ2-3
CASSLGLAGTDTQYF
TGTGCCAGCAGCTTGGGACTAGCGGGTACAGATACGCAGTATTTT
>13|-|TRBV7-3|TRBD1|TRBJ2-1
CASSTQTGNEQFF
TGTGCCAGCAGCACCCAGACAGGGAATGAGCAGTTCTTC
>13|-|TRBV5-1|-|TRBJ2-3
CASSLRPGDTQYF
TGCGCCAGCAGCTTGCGTCCAGGGGATACGCAGTATTTT
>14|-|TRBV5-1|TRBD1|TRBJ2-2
CASSRDRDTGELFF
TGCGCCAGCAGCCGGGACAGGGACACCGGGGAGCTGTTTTTT
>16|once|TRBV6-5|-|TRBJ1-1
CASSYSGAGASTEAFF
TGTGCCAGCAGTTACTCGGGGGCGGGGGCAAGTACTGAAGCTTTCTTT
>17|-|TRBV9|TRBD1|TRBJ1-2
CASSGGGGRGRLDGYTF
TGTGCCAGCAGCGGTGGGGGCGGCAGGGGGAGGTTGGATGGCTACACCTTC
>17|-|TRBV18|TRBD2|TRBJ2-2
CASSTLRLAGDTGELFF
TGTGCCAGCTCAACCCTTCGACTAGCGGGAGACACCGGGGAGCTGTTTTTT
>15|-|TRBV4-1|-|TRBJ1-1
CASSQEGGAPRQAFF
TGCGCCAGCAGCCAAGAAGGGGGGGCACCGCGGCAGGCTTTCTTT
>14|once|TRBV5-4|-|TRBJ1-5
CASSVRGSNQPQHF
TGTGCCAGCAGTGTCCGGGGATCCAATCAGCCCCAGCATTTT
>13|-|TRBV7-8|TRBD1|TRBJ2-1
CASSLDRGNEQFF
TGTGCCAGCAGTTTGGACAGGGGCAATGAGCAGTTCTTC
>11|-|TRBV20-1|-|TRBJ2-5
CSAMEEETQYF
TGCAGTGCTATGGAGGAAGAGACCCAGTACTTC
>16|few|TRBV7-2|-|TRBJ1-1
CASSSPGGWEGTEAFF
TGTGCCAGCAGCTCGCCCGGGGGCTGGGAGGGAACTGAAGCTTTCTTT
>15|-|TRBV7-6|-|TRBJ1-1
CASSRLREKNTEAFF
TGTGCCAGCAGCCGCCTCCGGGAGAAGAACACTGAAGCTTTCTTT
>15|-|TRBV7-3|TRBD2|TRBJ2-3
CASRASGAYTDTQYF
TGTGCCAGCAGAGCTAGCGGGGCATACACAGATACGCAGTATTTT
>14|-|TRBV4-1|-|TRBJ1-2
CASSPRVPNYGYTF
TGCGCCAGCAGCCCCCGGGTTCCTAACTATGGCTACACCTTC
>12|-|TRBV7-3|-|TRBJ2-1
CASSSADNEQFF
TGTGCCAGCAGTTCAGCGGACAATGAGCAGTTCTTC
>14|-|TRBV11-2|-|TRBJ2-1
CASSLGGGPPMKFF
TGTGCCAGCAGCTTAGGAGGGGGACCTCCGATGAAGTTCTTC
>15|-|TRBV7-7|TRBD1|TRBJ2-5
CASSSGTGKGETQYF
TGTGCTAGCAGCTCCGGGACAGGGAAAGGCGAGACCCAGTACTTC
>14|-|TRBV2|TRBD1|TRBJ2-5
CASTLLTGQETQYF
TGTGCCAGCACGTTGCTGACAGGGCAAGAGACCCAGTACTTC
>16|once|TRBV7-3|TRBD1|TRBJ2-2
CASSPQGARNTGELFF
TGTGCCAGCAGCCCCCAGGGGGCGCGGAACACCGGGGAGCTGTTTTTT
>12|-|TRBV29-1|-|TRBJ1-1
CSVGRHLQPAFF
TGCAGCGTTGGGCGACATCTTCAGCCGGCTTTCTTT
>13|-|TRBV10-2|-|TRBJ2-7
CASGPDIPYEQYF
TGCGCCAGCGGACCGGACATACCCTACGAGCAGTACTTC
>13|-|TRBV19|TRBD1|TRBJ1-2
CASRITGDYGYTF
TGTGCCAGTAGGATTACAGGGGACTATGGCTACACCTTC
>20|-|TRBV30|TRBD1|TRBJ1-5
CAWGRAHSGTGGVSNQPQHF
TGTGCCTGGGGTCGAGCCCATTCCGGGACAGGGGGTGTGAGCAATCAGCCCCAGCATTTT
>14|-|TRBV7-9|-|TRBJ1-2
CASTGALRNYGYTF
TGTGCCAGCACAGGGGCCCTGAGGAACTATGGCTACACCTTC
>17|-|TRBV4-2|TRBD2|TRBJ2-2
CASSRIAGDPLGGELFF
TGTGCCAGCAGCCGAATAGCGGGGGACCCTCTAGGCGGGGAGCTGTTTTTT
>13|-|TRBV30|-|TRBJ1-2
CAWVRDSNYGYTF
TGTGCCTGGGTTCGGGACTCCAACTATGGCTACACCTTC